The T cell receptor beta chain described here comes from a study of cytomegalovirus exposure and HLA in healthy donors. Data came from immunoSEQ multiplex PCR; TCRdb stores just in-frame clones and leaves some out. This sample has some 250,000 clones; almost 90% occur once, and the top ten carry approximately 0.34%. About this clone itself: The sample holds other DNA sequences that translate to the same CDR3.

V was clipped by 0 bases and J by 9 bases, with 10 bases between them. The V gene's germline CDR1 is SGHRS and CDR2 YFSETQ. The CDR3 is 14 residues long. Sequenced input: PBMCs. The chain links TRBV5-1 to TRBJ1-6; D unresolved. The TCR sequence derives from a woman aged 18-29 years in good health and CMV-seronegative. The CDR3 DNA follows: TGCGCCAGCAGCTTGGCGGACCGGGGTTCACCCCTCCACTTT. As protein: CASSLADRGSPLHF.